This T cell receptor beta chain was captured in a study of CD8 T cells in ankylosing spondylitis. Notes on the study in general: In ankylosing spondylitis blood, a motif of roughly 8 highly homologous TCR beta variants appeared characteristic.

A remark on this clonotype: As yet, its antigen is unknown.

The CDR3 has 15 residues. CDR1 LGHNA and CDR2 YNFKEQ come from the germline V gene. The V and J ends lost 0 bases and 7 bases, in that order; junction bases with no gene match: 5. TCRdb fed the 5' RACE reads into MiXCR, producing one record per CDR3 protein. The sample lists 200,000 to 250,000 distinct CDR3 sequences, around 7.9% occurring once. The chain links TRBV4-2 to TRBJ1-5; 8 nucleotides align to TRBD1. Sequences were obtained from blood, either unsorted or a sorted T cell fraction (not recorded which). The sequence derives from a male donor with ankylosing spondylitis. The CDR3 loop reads CASSQDSGGRQPQHF. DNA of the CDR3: TGTGCCAGCAGCCAAGATTCAGGGGGCAGACAGCCCCAGCATTTT.